The 28 T cell receptor beta chains below all came from one sample that was sequenced in a study of T cells in Graves' hyperthyroidism and ophthalmopathy. Amplification of TCR beta CDR3 regions was performed using RNA transcripts as template. The HTBI primer set drove a first-round RT-PCR of the TCR CDR3. One entry per CDR3 protein results from TCRdb running MiXCR on the multiplex PCR reads. The repertoire consists of 370,000 or so distinct CDR3 sequences, with approximately 15% occurring once and the leading ten covering under 25%. The sample comprised blood. All receptors come from a man aged 30 to 39 with Graves' hyperthyroidism that later progressed to Graves' ophthalmopathy.

This clonotype was observed many times. CDR3 coding DNA: TGCGCCAGCAGCCCGGGACTAGCGGGGAACACAGATACGCAGTATTTT. It translates to CASSPGLAGNTDTQYF. This chain connects TRBV5-1 to TRBJ2-3; 13 bases map to TRBD2. Germline V gene data show CDR1 as SGHRS and CDR2 as YFSETQ. The CDR3 runs to 16 residues. V shed 4 bases and J 2 bases; nucleotides not matched to a gene: 4.

This clonotype was recorded at least ten times. This rearrangement joins TRBV12-3 or TRBV12-4 to TRBJ1-1; 8 bases are a match to TRBD1. CDR3 length: 14 residues. The J segment lost 4 bases and the V segment lost 5 bases, leaving 6 bases of the junction unmatched. CDR3 in amino acids: CASSPITGGTEAFF. CDR3 nucleotides: TGTGCCAGCAGTCCGATCACAGGGGGCACTGAAGCTTTCTTT.

A remark on this clonotype: A much more abundant neighbour one base away suggests this may be a read error. This chain joins TRBV29-1 and TRBJ1-1, with D perhaps TRBD1 (5 bases). CDR1 is SQVTM, CDR2 ANQGSEA, per germline. The CDR3 totals 13 residues. Trimming took 4 bases from V and 4 from J, leaving 13 bases between them. CDR3 amino acids: CSVGRAALTEAFF. CDR3 nucleotide sequence: TGCAGCGTTGGCAGGGCCGCTCTCACTGAAGCTTTCTTT.

This chain joins TRBV13 and TRBJ2-3, with TRBD1 as a possible D gene (6 bases). V lost 5 bases to trimming and J lost 6 bases, with 18 bases between them. CDR3 length: 15 amino acids. Germline CDR1 and CDR2: PRHDT and FYEKMQ (reference sequence). The CDR3 sequence: CASSARDKFSDTQYF. The CDR3 region has the DNA TGTGCCAGCAGCGCACGGGACAAGTTCTCGGATACGCAGTATTTT.

The chain combines TRBV19 with TRBJ1-5; tentative D call: TRBD1 (5 bases). V lost 6 bases to trimming and J lost 3 bases, with 15 bases between them. This CDR3 contains 15 residues. Germline CDR1 and CDR2: LNHDA and SQIVND (reference sequence). This CDR3 is CASRLSRVVNQPQHF. The CDR3 DNA follows: TGTGCCAGTAGATTATCCAGGGTCGTCAATCAGCCCCAGCATTTT.

This clonotype occurred many times. V usage is TRBV20-1 and J usage is TRBJ1-5; D unclear. Trimming stripped 6 bases from V and 1 base from J, with 10 bases between. Germline values: CDR1 DFQATT, CDR2 SNEGSKA (reference sequence). The CDR3 has 13 residues. CDR3: CSARGSSNQPQHF. CDR3 DNA sequence: TGCAGTGCCCGCGGATCGAGCAATCAGCCCCAGCATTTT.

This clonotype was counted only a few times. The chain joins TRBV7-9 to TRBJ2-4; possible D gene TRBD2, 5 bases. The CDR3 consists of 16 residues. Trimming left V 1 base short and J 5 bases short, with 15 bases between. CDR1 and CDR2 from the germline V gene are SEHNR and FQNEAQ (reference sequence). The CDR3 DNA follows: TGTGCCAGCAGCTTAGGAGAGAGGGCTTGGGAAAACATTCAGTACTTC. Translation: CASSLGERAWENIQYF.

This clonotype was observed a few times. The rearrangement uses TRBV4-1 and TRBJ2-1; TRBD2 is a possible D gene (5 bases). Trimming pared 0 bases from V and 10 bases from J, leaving 10 bases between. CDR1 and CDR2 from the germline V gene are MGHRA and YSYEKL. CDR3 length equals 13 residues. The CDR3 DNA is TGCGCCAGCAGCCAAGATGGGCAGCGGGAGCAGTTCTTC. Protein sequence: CASSQDGQREQFF.

This sequence joins TRBV11-3 and TRBJ2-1; 7 nucleotides agree with TRBD1. The germline V gene has CDR1 SGHNT and CDR2 YENEEA. The J segment lost 4 bases and the V segment lost 0 bases, leaving 12 bases of the junction unmatched. The CDR3 sequence is 18 residues long. CDR3 in amino acids: CASSLERSTGLAYNEQFF. CDR3 nucleotide sequence: TGTGCCAGCAGCTTAGAACGGTCGACAGGGTTGGCATACAATGAGCAGTTCTTC.

This clonotype was recorded many times. The V and J genes are TRBV28 and TRBJ1-2, with 9 bases that match TRBD1. The CDR3 loop spans 15 amino acids. J gave up 6 bases and V 5 bases, and 10 bases lay outside the gene matches. Germline V gene lookup returns CDR1 MDHEN and CDR2 SYDVKM. The CDR3 here is CASSPIGTGWNGYTF. The CDR3, as DNA: TGTGCCAGCAGTCCCATCGGGACAGGGTGGAATGGCTACACCTTC.

This clonotype was recorded many times. V is TRBV28 and J is TRBJ2-5; no clear D. The V gene's germline CDR1 is MDHEN and CDR2 SYDVKM. V lost 5 bases, J lost 3 bases, and 10 bases lay in between. The CDR3 has 13 amino acids. In nucleotides, the CDR3 is TGTGCCAGCAGTCGGCTCGCTGAAGAGACCCAGTACTTC. This encodes CASSRLAEETQYF.

The chain is built from TRBV7-6 and TRBJ1-6, with TRBD1 identical over 11 bases. In germline, CDR1 is SGHVS, CDR2 FNYEAQ. The V segment lost 5 bases and the J segment 10 bases; nucleotides outside the gene matches: 10. The CDR3 runs to 16 residues. The CDR3, as DNA: TGTGCCAGCAGCCCCGAACCGGGACAGGGGGGCTCACCCCTCCACTTT. Its translation: CASSPEPGQGGSPLHF.

This clonotype occurred many times. The chain links TRBV2 to TRBJ1-2; weak D call: TRBD1 (5 bases). The germline V and J ends were trimmed by 7 bases and 1 base, with 16 bases remaining between them. The CDR3 is 15 residues long. In germline, CDR1 is SNHLY, CDR2 FYNNEI. CDR3 residues: CASIGVVPDNYGYTF. In nucleotides, the CDR3 is TGTGCCAGCATAGGGGTTGTTCCCGATAACTATGGCTACACCTTC.

This clonotype was counted a few times. In nucleotides, the CDR3 is TGTGCCAGCAGTTTTGGCACAGGGGTCGAGCAGTACTTC. It codes for CASSFGTGVEQYF. The chain links TRBV27 to TRBJ2-7, with 7 bases fitting TRBD1. The germline V gene has CDR1 MNHEY and CDR2 SMNVEV (reference sequence). The CDR3 runs 13 residues. The ends lost 3 bases at V and 6 bases at J; junction bases unmatched: 5.

This clonotype has a handful of counts. This may stem from a read error, because a much larger clone lies one nucleotide away. The chain carries TRBV11-2 and TRBJ2-7, with D possibly TRBD1 on 5 matching bases. Germline assignment: CDR1 SGHAT and CDR2 FQNNGV. CDR3 length: 14 amino acids. DNA of the CDR3: TGTGCCAGCAGTAAGGACACCTACTCCTACGGGCAGTACTTC. The encoded protein is CASSKDTYSYGQYF. The full variable domain, its missing parts supplied by reference TRBV11-2 and TRBJ2-7, is EAGVAQSPRYKIIEKRQSVAFWCNPISGHATLYWYQQILGQGPKLLIQFQNNGVVDDSQLPKDRFSAERLKGVDSTLKIQPAKLEDSAVYLCASSKDTYSYGQYFGPGTRLTVT.

This clonotype was seen ten or more times. V is TRBV6-5 and J is TRBJ1-1, with D unclear. V lost 2 bases, J lost 1 base, and 2 bases lay in between. The CDR3 runs to 12 residues. The V gene's germline CDR1 is MNHEY and CDR2 SVGAGI. The CDR3 loop reads CASSYRNTEAFF. In DNA, the CDR3 is TGTGCCAGCAGTTACAGGAACACTGAAGCTTTCTTT.

The CDR3 region has the DNA TGTGCCAGCACCCCATATGAAAAACTGTTTTTT. Translating gives CASTPYEKLFF. V gene TRBV25-1 combines with J gene TRBJ1-4; D ambiguous. CDR1 and CDR2 from the germline V gene are MGHDK and SYGVNS. This CDR3 is 11 amino acids long. Trimming pared 7 bases from V and 6 bases from J, leaving 6 bases between.

This clonotype came up a few times. The rearrangement uses TRBV27 and TRBJ2-7; D might be TRBD1 (6 bases). From germline, CDR1 is MNHEY and CDR2 SMNVEV (reference sequence). The V and J ends lost 0 bases and 3 bases respectively, with 9 bases between them. The CDR3 is 14 amino acids. The CDR3 nucleotides are TGTGCCAGCAGTTTATCCATGGACAGCTACGAGCAGTACTTC. Translating gives CASSLSMDSYEQYF.

As concerns this clonotype: This may come from a read error, since a much larger clone is one base off. The J gene is TRBJ1-1, the V gene TRBV2, with a weak D call TRBD1 (5 bases). The CDR3 consists of 12 residues. Germline-derived CDR1 and CDR2 are SNHLY and FYNNEI. CDR3 sequence: CSSNQGYSEAFF. Here the CDR3 DNA reads TGTTCCAGCAACCAGGGTTACTCTGAAGCTTTCTTT.

This clonotype was found a few times. The rearrangement uses TRBV24-1 and TRBJ2-3; the match to TRBD2 covers 7 bases. V trimming: 3 bases; J trimming: 4 bases; junction bases outside the gene matches: 9. Germline V gene sequence: CDR1 KGHDR, CDR2 SFDVKD. This CDR3 is 16 amino acids long. CDR3 region: CATSDPGTKSPDTQYF. CDR3 nucleotides: TGTGCCACCAGTGATCCCGGGACTAAGTCCCCAGATACGCAGTATTTT.

This clonotype was seen a handful of times. J is TRBJ2-7 and V is TRBV10-3; 11 nucleotides line up with TRBD1. The germline CDR1 and CDR2 sequences are ENHRY and SYGVKD. This CDR3 region has 16 residues. Trimming at V came to 3 bases and at J to 2 bases, leaving 6 bases not matched to a gene. The CDR3 region is CAISEVGQGVTYEQYF. The CDR3 DNA reads TGTGCCATCAGTGAAGTGGGACAGGGGGTAACCTACGAGCAGTACTTC.

CDR3 loop: CASSPRTSGDAPHTDTQYF. Written as DNA, the CDR3 is TGTGCCAGCAGTCCACGGACTAGCGGGGATGCTCCACATACAGATACGCAGTATTTT. The chain combines TRBV25-1 with TRBJ2-3, with TRBD2 matching 12 bases. With V trimmed by 5 bases and J by 3 bases, 15 bases remained unmatched. The germline V gene encodes CDR1 MGHDK and CDR2 SYGVNS. The CDR3 has 19 residues.

The table lists this clonotype with a few counts. The chain recombines TRBV6-4 with TRBJ1-1; D remains ambiguous. The CDR3 is made up of 14 amino acids. Trimming removed 5 bases from V and 4 bases from J, with 14 bases in between. CDR1 and CDR2 (germline): MRHNA, SNTAGT. The CDR3 loop reads CASSYGRSITEAFF. CDR3 bases: TGTGCCAGCAGTTACGGCAGGTCTATCACTGAAGCTTTCTTT.

To note about this clonotype: Being one base from a much bigger clone, this may be a read error. The CDR3 does not close with the conserved phenylalanine or tryptophan, likely indicating a read error. This sequence joins TRBV13 and TRBJ2-3; D may be TRBD2 (5 bases). This CDR3 contains 15 residues. With 3 bases removed from V and 0 bases from J, the gap between germline ends came to 10 bases. The germline V gene has CDR1 PRHDT and CDR2 FYEKMQ (reference sequence). DNA of the CDR3: TGTGCCAGCAGCTTCGGTCGGGGAAGCACAGATACGCAGTATATT. Translated: CASSFGRGSTDTQYI.

This clonotype was counted at least ten times. The chain's CDR3 is CASSLDNYGYTF. The CDR3, as DNA: TGTGCCAGCAGTTTAGATAACTATGGCTACACCTTC. This rearrangement joins TRBV28 to TRBJ1-2; D is ambiguous. This CDR3 has 12 amino acids. The germline CDR1 and CDR2 sequences are MDHEN and SYDVKM. Trimming left V 2 bases short and J 1 base short, with 2 bases between.

The sample holds a few counts of this clonotype. This rearrangement joins TRBV29-1 to TRBJ1-1; no firm D call. V was pared by 7 bases and J by 0 bases, with 12 bases between. Germline V lookup: CDR1 SQVTM, CDR2 ANQGSEA. The CDR3 runs 13 residues. The CDR3 region is CSDTEVMNTEAFF. CDR3 coding DNA: TGCAGCGATACGGAGGTTATGAACACTGAAGCTTTCTTT.

In its sample, this clonotype was seen many times. The chain couples TRBV28 to TRBJ1-1, with D unclear. The ends were cut back, 5 bases at V and 0 bases at J, with 7 bases in the middle. This CDR3 has 13 residues. CDR1 and CDR2 from the germline V gene are MDHEN and SYDVKM. DNA of the CDR3: TGTGCCAGCAGTCCGCAGCTGAACACTGAAGCTTTCTTT. Residues: CASSPQLNTEAFF.

This chain joins TRBV4-2 and TRBJ1-6; D ambiguous. Germline V gives CDR1 LGHNA, CDR2 YNFKEQ. The ends were cut back, 0 bases at V and 2 bases at J, with 17 bases in the middle. The CDR3 has 19 residues. The CDR3 spells CASSQDVLNRAPYNSPLHF. The DNA for the CDR3 is TGTGCCAGCAGCCAAGATGTCTTGAACAGAGCTCCCTATAATTCACCCCTCCACTTT.